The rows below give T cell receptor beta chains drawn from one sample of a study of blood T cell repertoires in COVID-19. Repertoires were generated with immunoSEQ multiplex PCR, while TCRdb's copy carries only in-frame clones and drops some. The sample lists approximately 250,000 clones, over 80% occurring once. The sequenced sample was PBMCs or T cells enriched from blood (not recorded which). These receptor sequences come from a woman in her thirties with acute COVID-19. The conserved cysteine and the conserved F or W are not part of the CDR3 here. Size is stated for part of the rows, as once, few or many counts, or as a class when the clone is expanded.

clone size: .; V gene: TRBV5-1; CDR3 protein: ASSLGGTVGNQPQH
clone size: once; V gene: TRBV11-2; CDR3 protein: ASRPGTSAGEQF
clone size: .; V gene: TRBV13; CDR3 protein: ASSLGPGDGETQY
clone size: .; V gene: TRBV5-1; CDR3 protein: ASSLGAGKNTEAF
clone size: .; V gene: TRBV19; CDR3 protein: ASSMEQGSFF
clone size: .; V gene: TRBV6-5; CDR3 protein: ASSLISNTEAF
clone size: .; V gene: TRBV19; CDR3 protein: ASSPGTSGSVADTQY
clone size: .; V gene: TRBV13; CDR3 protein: ASSWGTGNGNTIY
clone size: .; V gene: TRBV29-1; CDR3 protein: SVPTTGSNYGYT
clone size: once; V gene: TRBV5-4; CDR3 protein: ASSWETGGGNTGELF
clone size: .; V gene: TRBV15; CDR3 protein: ATSRDFGSIRQPQH
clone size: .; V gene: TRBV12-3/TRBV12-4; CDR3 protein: ASSFQGVPAF
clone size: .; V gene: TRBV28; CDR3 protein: ASSSPGTSGNEQY
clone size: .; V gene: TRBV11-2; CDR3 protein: ASSFAGTFSYEQY
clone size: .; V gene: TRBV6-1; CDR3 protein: ASSEQINQPQH
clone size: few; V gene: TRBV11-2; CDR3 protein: ASSVLGQDSDTQY
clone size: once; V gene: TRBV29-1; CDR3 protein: SVGQGSNQPQH
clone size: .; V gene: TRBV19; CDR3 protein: ASIGLAGGIGELF
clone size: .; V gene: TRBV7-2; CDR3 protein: ASSLETSGSGSYEQY
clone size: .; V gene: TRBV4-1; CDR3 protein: ASSQPSTSGRSYEQY
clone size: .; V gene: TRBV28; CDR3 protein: ASTPGVLDTIY
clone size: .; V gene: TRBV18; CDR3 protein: ASSPQSQHTGELF
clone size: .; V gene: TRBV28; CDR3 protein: ASSFGKTGSNEQF
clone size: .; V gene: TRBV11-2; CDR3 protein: ASSRDYTGELF
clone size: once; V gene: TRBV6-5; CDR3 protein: ASAGQAGYGYT
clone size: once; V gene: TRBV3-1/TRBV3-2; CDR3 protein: ASSLPSGTSGIRGEQY
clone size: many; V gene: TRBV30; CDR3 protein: AWTSGSSEQF
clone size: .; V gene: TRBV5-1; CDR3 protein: ASSLGSSGRGETQY
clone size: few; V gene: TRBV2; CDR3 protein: ASSDMAGAYGYT
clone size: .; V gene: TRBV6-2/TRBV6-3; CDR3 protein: ASSYSLRTYEQY
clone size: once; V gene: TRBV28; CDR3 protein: ASSLSSVWANGYT
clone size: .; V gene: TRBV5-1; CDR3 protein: ASSLDGGSGEKLF
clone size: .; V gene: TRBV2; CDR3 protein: ASTLLLTRGRETQY
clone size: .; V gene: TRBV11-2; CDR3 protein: ASSLARERHTDTQY
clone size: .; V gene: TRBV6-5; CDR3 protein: ASTKTLAGVHEQY
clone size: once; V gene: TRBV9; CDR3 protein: ASSVGGRGYNEQF
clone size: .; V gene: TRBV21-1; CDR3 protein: ASSSPEGRTKCTDTQY
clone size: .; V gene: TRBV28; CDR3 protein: ASSSAGGDNEQF
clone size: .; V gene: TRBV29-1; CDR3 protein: SVAGTGWDEQF
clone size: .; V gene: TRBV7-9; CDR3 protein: ASSLQGNEQF
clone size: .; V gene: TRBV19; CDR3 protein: ASSNPYRGRLVNTEAF
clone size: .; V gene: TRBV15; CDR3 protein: ATSRDKGLAVHNEQF
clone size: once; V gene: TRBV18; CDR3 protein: ASSPSDSLSSYNEQF
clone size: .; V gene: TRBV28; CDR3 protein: ATIGGGSNYGYT
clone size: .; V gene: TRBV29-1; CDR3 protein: SVELGLAGVGEQF
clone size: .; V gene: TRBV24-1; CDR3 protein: ATSAGDEQF
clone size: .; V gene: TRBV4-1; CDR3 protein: ASSQDQRETYEQY
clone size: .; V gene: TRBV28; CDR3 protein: ASSSTSGSFNEQY
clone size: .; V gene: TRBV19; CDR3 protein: ASLSMSGDDYGYT
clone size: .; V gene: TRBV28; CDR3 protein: ASSSDPGTGGSQPQH
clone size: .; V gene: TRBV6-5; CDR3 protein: ASSYQGLRTDTQY
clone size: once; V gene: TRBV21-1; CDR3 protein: ASSTNLLAGVSYQF
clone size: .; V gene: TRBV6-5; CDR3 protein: ASSGRVGNSPLH
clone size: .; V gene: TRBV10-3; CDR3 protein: AISSGTGEAF
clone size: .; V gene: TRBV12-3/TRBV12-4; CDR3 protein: ASTVASTDTQY
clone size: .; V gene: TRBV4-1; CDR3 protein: ASSPTTSGRPEQY
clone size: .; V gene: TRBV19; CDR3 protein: ASRATGADTEAF
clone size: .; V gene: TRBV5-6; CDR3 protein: ASSLVTGDGTDTQY
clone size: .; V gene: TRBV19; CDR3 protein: AMGGGGASEKLF